This T cell receptor beta chain was captured by sequencing in a study of shared clonotypes between healthy human individuals. Study overall: Three plates were used per donor for CD4 naive, three for CD4 memory, two for CD8 naive and one for CD8 memory. Findings and limits, study-wide: Large depth notwithstanding, sorted-subset sequencing proved incomplete by rarefaction. Limited genetic and exposure-history diversity came from having few donors.

Trimming pared 4 bases from V and 0 bases from J, leaving 11 bases between. The CDR3 sequence is 15 residues long. Germline-derived CDR1 and CDR2 are ENHRY and SYGVKD. Concerning this clone itself: Its antigen is unknown.

Sorted subsets were amplified in replicate PCRs using around 220 ng DNA, 32,000 or so T cell genomes. Assay: immunoSEQ multiplex PCR; the TCRdb copy retains only in-frame clones and omits some. The sample shows roughly 1.5 million clones, around 98% of them seen only once. The J gene is TRBJ2-3, the V gene TRBV10-3; D is uncertain. The sequence was collected from a man aged 30 to 39 in good health. The sequenced material came from naive CD4+ T cells sorted from blood. Subset defined: CD45RA+ positively selected. The CDR3, as DNA: TGTGCCATCAGTGCACCCACATCTAGCACAGATACGCAGTATTTT. It specifies CAISAPTSSTDTQYF.